The rows below give T cell receptor beta chains drawn from one sample of a study of PD-1 blockade in classical Hodgkin lymphoma. Libraries were prepared by immunoSEQ multiplex PCR; TCRdb keeps only in-frame clonotypes and omits some of them. In the table there are 15,000 to 20,000 clones, about 81% of which are singletons. This sample comprised peripheral blood mononuclear cells (PBMCs), obtained at baseline. These receptors were obtained from a human donor with classical Hodgkin lymphoma. Each CDR3 is given with its conserved first and last residue. The D gene is left open where the match is weak. Clone sizes are given selectively: once, few, many, or a class where the clone is expanded.

D gene,J gene,V gene,clone size,CDR3 DNA,CDR3 protein
TRBD1,TRBJ1-4,TRBV5-1,-,TGCGCCAGCAGCTTGGGGACAGGGGCCGGGGCAACTAATGAAAAACTGTTTTTT,CASSLGTGAGATNEKLFF
TRBD1,TRBJ1-2,TRBV7-9,few,TGTGCCAGCAGCTACGGACAGGGCGGGTCCTATGGCTACACCTTC,CASSYGQGGSYGYTF
-,TRBJ1-2,TRBV6-6,few,TGTGCCAGCATTAGAGGGCACGACTATGGCTACACCTTC,CASIRGHDYGYTF
-,TRBJ1-1,TRBV6-5,-,TGTGCCAGCAGTTACTCGGGGCGGAACACTGAAGCTTTCTTT,CASSYSGRNTEAFF
-,TRBJ2-1,TRBV6-6,-,TGTGCCAGCAGACTACTCGGGGCAGGTGAGCAGTTCTTC,CASRLLGAGEQFF
TRBD1,TRBJ1-5,TRBV30,-,TGTGCCTGGAGTGTAAGGACAGGGGCTGATCAGCCCCAGCATTTT,CAWSVRTGADQPQHF
-,TRBJ2-2,TRBV2,-,TGTGCCACCCACCGGGGAGCCTCGGGCACCGGGGAGCTGTTTTTT,CATHRGASGTGELFF
-,TRBJ2-1,TRBV2,-,TGTGCCAGCAGTGATTGGGGCGACAATGAGCAGTTCTTC,CASSDWGDNEQFF
-,TRBJ1-1,TRBV2,-,TGTGCCAGCAGTGAGTTGGCCGCTGAAGCTTTCTTT,CASSELAAEAFF
-,TRBJ1-4,TRBV4-3,medium-sized,TGCGCCAGCAGCCAAGATGGGGCAGAGATTAATGAAAAACTGTTTTTT,CASSQDGAEINEKLFF
-,TRBJ2-5,TRBV5-1,-,TGCGCCAGCAGCTTAGATGGGGCACAAGAGACCCAGTACTTC,CASSLDGAQETQYF
-,TRBJ2-5,TRBV5-1,-,TGCGCCAGCAGCTCCTCGGGGGCGGAGACCCAGTACTTC,CASSSSGAETQYF
-,TRBJ1-1,TRBV27,-,TGTGCCAGCAGTTCGGGGACGGGCGGCACTGAAGCTTTCTTT,CASSSGTGGTEAFF
-,TRBJ2-7,TRBV6-5,-,TGTGCCAGCAGTGCAGAGACAACCCCGGGCCACGAGCAGTACTTC,CASSAETTPGHEQYF
-,TRBJ1-1,TRBV6-5,medium-sized,TGTGCCAGCAGTTCCAGCCCCGGGGGAACTGAAGCTTTCTTT,CASSSSPGGTEAFF
TRBD2,TRBJ2-7,TRBV7-2,-,TGTGCCAGCAGCTTAGCGCTACTAGCGGTAAGCTCCTACGAGCAGTACTTC,CASSLALLAVSSYEQYF
-,TRBJ2-2,TRBV13,-,TGTGCCAGCAGCCCCTTTGGCGGAGTATCCGGGGAGCTGTTTTTT,CASSPFGGVSGELFF
-,TRBJ2-7,TRBV19,-,TGTGCCAGTAGTGACGCCCCGGCCGGCGAGCAGTACTTC,CASSDAPAGEQYF
-,TRBJ2-7,TRBV10-3,-,TGTGCCATCAGTGACCCCTCCGGACAGCTACACTACGAGCAGTACTTC,CAISDPSGQLHYEQYF
-,TRBJ1-2,TRBV28,-,TGTGCCAGCAGCCAAAACTATGGCTACACCTTC,CASSQNYGYTF
TRBD1,TRBJ1-2,TRBV7-9,-,TGTGCCAGCAGTTACGGACAGGAGGATGGCTACACCTTC,CASSYGQEDGYTF
-,TRBJ1-2,TRBV18,-,TGTGCCAGCTCACCCGGGGCAGGAGGGAACTATGGCTACACCTTC,CASSPGAGGNYGYTF
TRBD1,TRBJ1-6,TRBV23-1,medium-sized,TGCGCCAGCAGTCAATCGGGACAGATGAATTCACCCCTCCACTTT,CASSQSGQMNSPLHF
TRBD1,TRBJ2-5,TRBV5-1,-,TGCGCCAGCAGCTTGCTCGGGACAGGGTTACAAGAGACCCAGTACTTC,CASSLLGTGLQETQYF
-,TRBJ2-3,TRBV7-9,-,TGTGCCAGCAGCTTAGGTGATAGCGGCAAACTCACAGATACGCAGTATTTT,CASSLGDSGKLTDTQYF
-,TRBJ1-1,TRBV28,-,TGTGCCACGGACTTCGGGCGGAAAGCTTTCTTT,CATDFGRKAFF
-,TRBJ1-1,TRBV28,-,TGTGCCAGCACCCAGGGACAATTGAACACTGAAGCTTTCTTT,CASTQGQLNTEAFF
-,TRBJ2-1,TRBV4-1,-,TGCGCCAGCAGCCACGAACCGGGCCCCTCCTACAATGAGCAGTTCTTC,CASSHEPGPSYNEQFF
-,TRBJ1-2,TRBV27,medium-sized,TGTGCCAGCAGTTTATCCGGGACAATTGGTGGCTACACCTTC,CASSLSGTIGGYTF
-,TRBJ2-7,TRBV2,-,TGTGCCAGCAGTGTTGAGTCTCCCGACGAGCAGTACTTC,CASSVESPDEQYF
-,TRBJ1-2,TRBV10-2,-,TGCGCCAGCAGTGAGTCGAGTGGTAGACAGGCGAGTGGCTACACCTTC,CASSESSGRQASGYTF
-,TRBJ1-2,TRBV19,few,TGTGCCAGTAGTGCTGCCGACAGGTTCGTCAATGGCTACACCTTC,CASSAADRFVNGYTF
-,TRBJ2-1,TRBV19,-,TGTGCCAGTATGGCAGGGTTAAATGAGCAGTTCTTC,CASMAGLNEQFF
-,TRBJ1-5,TRBV10-3,-,TGTGCCATCAGCAACGTTGATAGCAATCAGCCCCAGCATTTT,CAISNVDSNQPQHF
TRBD2,TRBJ2-7,TRBV10-3,-,TGTGCCATTCGGGGACTAGCCGGCGAGCAGTACTTC,CAIRGLAGEQYF
-,TRBJ1-2,TRBV6-1,-,TGTGCCACCACCCTAGGGATTGTAGATGGCTACACCTTC,CATTLGIVDGYTF
-,TRBJ1-6,TRBV30,-,TGTGCCTGGGGAGGGGCAGGGTCACCCCTCCACTTT,CAWGGAGSPLHF
TRBD1,TRBJ1-4,TRBV30,-,TGTGCCTGGAGTGGAGGGGGACAGGGGGACGAAAAACTGTTTTTT,CAWSGGGQGDEKLFF
-,TRBJ1-2,TRBV30,-,TGTGCCTGGAGTGCCGGGTTCGAGGATGGCTACACCTTC,CAWSAGFEDGYTF
-,TRBJ1-2,TRBV5-1,-,TGCGCCAGCAGCTTATCTCAAGGTGACTATGGCTACACCTTC,CASSLSQGDYGYTF
-,TRBJ1-5,TRBV11-2,-,TGTGCCAGCAGCTTAGCCGGGGTCGACAATCAGCCCCAGCATTTT,CASSLAGVDNQPQHF
TRBD1,TRBJ1-1,TRBV28,-,TGTGCCAGCAGTCCCGGGGACAGGGAAATCACTGAAGCTTTCTTT,CASSPGDREITEAFF
-,TRBJ2-5,TRBV5-1,-,TGCGCCAGCAGCCTCGAGGGAGCGCGCATTGAGACCCAGTACTTC,CASSLEGARIETQYF
TRBD2,TRBJ2-3,TRBV11-3,-,TGTGCCAGCAGCTTACGACGCGGGGGGGCGTCAGATACGCAGTATTTT,CASSLRRGGASDTQYF
-,TRBJ2-6,TRBV7-9,-,TGTGCCAGCAGCTTTTCTGGGGCCAACGTCCTGACTTTC,CASSFSGANVLTF
TRBD1,TRBJ2-7,TRBV11-2,-,TGTGCCAGCAGCCCCCGGGACAGAGAGTACTTC,CASSPRDREYF
-,TRBJ1-1,TRBV30,-,TGTGCCTGGAGTGTTGAGAGGAGGGTCCTCAACACTGAAGCTTTCTTT,CAWSVERRVLNTEAFF
-,TRBJ2-3,TRBV5-1,-,TGCGCCAGCAGCCCGCCAGAAACGTACACAGATACGCAGTATTTT,CASSPPETYTDTQYF
-,TRBJ2-3,TRBV7-2,-,TGTGCCAGCAGCTTAGGGATCACAGATACGCAGTATTTT,CASSLGITDTQYF
-,TRBJ2-5,TRBV5-1,-,TGCGCCAGCAGCTTGGGGACAGTCCAAGAGACCCAGTACTTC,CASSLGTVQETQYF
-,TRBJ1-1,TRBV20-1,-,TGCAGTGCTAGTTCGACCGGTCGGGCTTTCTTT,CSASSTGRAFF
-,TRBJ1-3,TRBV2,few,TGTGCCAGCAGTGAATACGATGGAAACACCATATATTTT,CASSEYDGNTIYF
TRBD1,TRBJ1-6,TRBV18,-,TGTGCCAGCTCACCATTGGGACAGGACAATTCACCCCTCCACTTT,CASSPLGQDNSPLHF
TRBD2,TRBJ2-1,TRBV6-5,-,TGTGCCAGCAGTTTAACTGCGGGGGGGCCTAACGAGCAGTTCTTC,CASSLTAGGPNEQFF
TRBD1,TRBJ1-1,TRBV5-6,-,TGTGCCAGCAGCTGGGCGGACAGGGGGCTTCGGAACACTGAAGCTTTCTTT,CASSWADRGLRNTEAFF
TRBD2,TRBJ2-2,TRBV27,-,TGTGCCAGCAGTTTACAGGGACCCGGACTAGCGGGATCCGGGGAGCTGTTTTTT,CASSLQGPGLAGSGELFF